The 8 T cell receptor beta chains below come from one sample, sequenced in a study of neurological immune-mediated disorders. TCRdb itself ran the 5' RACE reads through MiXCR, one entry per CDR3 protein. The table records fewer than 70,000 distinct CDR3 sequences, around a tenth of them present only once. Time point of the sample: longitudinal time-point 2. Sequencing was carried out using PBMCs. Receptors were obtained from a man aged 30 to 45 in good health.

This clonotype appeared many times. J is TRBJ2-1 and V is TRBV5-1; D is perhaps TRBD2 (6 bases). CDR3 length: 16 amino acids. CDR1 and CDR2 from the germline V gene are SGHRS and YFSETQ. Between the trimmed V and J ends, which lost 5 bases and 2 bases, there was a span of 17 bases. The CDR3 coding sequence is TGCGCCAGCAGTCAAGGAGTCGGGACTCCCTACAATGAGCAGTTCTTC. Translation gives CASSQGVGTPYNEQFF.

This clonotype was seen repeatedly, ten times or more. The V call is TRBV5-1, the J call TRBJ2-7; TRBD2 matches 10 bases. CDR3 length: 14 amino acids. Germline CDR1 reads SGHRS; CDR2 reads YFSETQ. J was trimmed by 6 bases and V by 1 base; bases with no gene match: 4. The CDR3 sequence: CASSLTSGKGEQYF. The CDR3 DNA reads TGCGCCAGCAGCTTGACTAGCGGGAAGGGCGAGCAGTACTTC. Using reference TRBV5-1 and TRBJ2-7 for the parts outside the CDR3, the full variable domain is KAGVTQTPRYLIKTRGQQVTLSCSPISGHRSVSWYQQTPGQGLQFLFEYFSETQRNKGNFPGRFSGRQFSNSRSEMNVSTLELGDSALYLCASSLTSGKGEQYFGPGTRLTVT.

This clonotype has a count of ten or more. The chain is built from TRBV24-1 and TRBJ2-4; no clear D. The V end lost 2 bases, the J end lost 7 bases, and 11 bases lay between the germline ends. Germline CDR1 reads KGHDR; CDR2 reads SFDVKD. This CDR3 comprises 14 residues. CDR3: CATSDSDPRNIQYF. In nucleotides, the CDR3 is TGTGCCACCAGTGATTCGGACCCCCGGAACATTCAGTACTTC.

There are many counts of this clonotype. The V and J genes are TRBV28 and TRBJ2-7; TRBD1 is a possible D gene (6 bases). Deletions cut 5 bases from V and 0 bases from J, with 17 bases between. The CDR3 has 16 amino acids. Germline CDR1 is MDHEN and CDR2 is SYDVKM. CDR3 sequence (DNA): TGTGCCAGCAGTCCCCTCACAGGGCACAGCTCCTACGAGCAGTACTTC. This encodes CASSPLTGHSSYEQYF.

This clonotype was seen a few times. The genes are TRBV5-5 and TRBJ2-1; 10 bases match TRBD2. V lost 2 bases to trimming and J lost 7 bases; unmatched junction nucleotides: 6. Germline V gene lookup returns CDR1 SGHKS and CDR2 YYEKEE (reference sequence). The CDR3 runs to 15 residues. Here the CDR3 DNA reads TGTGCCAGCAGCTTCAGTCCTAGCGGGAGAAATGAGCAGTTCTTC. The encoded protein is CASSFSPSGRNEQFF.

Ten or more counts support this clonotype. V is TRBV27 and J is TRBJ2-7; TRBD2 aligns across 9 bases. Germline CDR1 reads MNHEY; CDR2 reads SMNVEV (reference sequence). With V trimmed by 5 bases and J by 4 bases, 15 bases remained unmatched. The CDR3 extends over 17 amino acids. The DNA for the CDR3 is TGTGCCAGCAGTCAACGGACTAGCGAGGCCCGATCTTACGAGCAGTACTTC. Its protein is CASSQRTSEARSYEQYF.

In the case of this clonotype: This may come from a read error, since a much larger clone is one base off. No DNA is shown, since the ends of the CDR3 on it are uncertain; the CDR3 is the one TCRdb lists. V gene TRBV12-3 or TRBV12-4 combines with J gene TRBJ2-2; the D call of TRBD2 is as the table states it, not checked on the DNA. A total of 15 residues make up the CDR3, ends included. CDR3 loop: CASSFVASGIGEPFF.

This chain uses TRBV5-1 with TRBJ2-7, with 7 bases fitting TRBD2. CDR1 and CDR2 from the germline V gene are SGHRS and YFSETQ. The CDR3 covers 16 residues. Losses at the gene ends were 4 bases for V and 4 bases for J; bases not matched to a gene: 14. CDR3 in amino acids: CASSPNLVGGRYEQYF. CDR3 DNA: TGCGCCAGCAGCCCGAATCTAGTGGGAGGGCGATACGAGCAGTACTTC.